This TCR beta chain was recovered during a study of T-cell memory formation after mild COVID-19. General study results and limits: CD4+ contracting clones were found mainly in CM and EM, and CD8+ ones in EMRA.

Trimming removed 3 bases from V and 8 bases from J, with 23 bases in between. Germline-derived CDR1 and CDR2 are KGHSH and LQKENI. The CDR3 covers 17 residues. In TCRdb, the 5' RACE reads were re-called with MiXCR into one record per CDR3 protein. Here the sample spans roughly 550,000 distinct CDR3 sequences, roughly 21% being singletons. A note on this clonotype: Antigen: not known.

The rearrangement uses TRBV18 and TRBJ2-4; D gene unclear. Sequenced input: PBMCs or a T cell subset sorted from them (not recorded which). The receptor was derived from an adult woman who had mild COVID-19 (a few samples of this study predate the infection). Cell type and time point are not known. This CDR3 reads CASSPPRAHLTGHIQYF. CDR3 in DNA: TGTGCCAGCTCACCTCCCCGAGCCCACCTTACTGGGCACATTCAGTACTTC. Supplemented by reference TRBV18 and TRBJ2-4, the full variable domain reads NAGVMQNPRHLVRRRGQEARLRCSPMKGHSHVYWYRQLPEEGLKFMVYLQKENIIDESGMPKERFSAEFPKEGPSILRIQQVVRGDSAAYFCASSPPRAHLTGHIQYFGAGTRLSVL.